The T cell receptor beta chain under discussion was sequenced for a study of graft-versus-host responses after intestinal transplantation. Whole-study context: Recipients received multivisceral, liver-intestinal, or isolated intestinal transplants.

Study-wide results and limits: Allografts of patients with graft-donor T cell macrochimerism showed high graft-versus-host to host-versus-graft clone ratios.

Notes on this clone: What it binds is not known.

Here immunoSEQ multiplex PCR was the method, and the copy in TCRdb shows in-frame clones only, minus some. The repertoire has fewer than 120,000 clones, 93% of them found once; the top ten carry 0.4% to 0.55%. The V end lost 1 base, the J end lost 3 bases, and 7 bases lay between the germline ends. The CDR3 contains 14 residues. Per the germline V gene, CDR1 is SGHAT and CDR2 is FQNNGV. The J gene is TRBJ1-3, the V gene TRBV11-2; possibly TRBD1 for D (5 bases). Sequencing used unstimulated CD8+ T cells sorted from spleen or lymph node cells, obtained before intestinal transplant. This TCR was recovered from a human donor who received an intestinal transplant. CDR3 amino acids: CASSLGGGGNTIYF. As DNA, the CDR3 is TGTGCCAGCAGCTTAGGTGGGGGTGGAAACACCATATATTTT.